This T cell receptor beta chain comes out of a study of blood T cells in healthy people across ages. The authors ran a second PCR of about 7 to 12 cycles using a sample-barcoded 5' primer and a J-beta primer mix. TCRdb re-called the 5' RACE reads with MiXCR, one entry per CDR3 protein. The top ten hold around 30% of the sample, which has fewer than 700,000 distinct CDR3 sequences, around 43% seen once. The CDR3 is 15 residues long. Germline V gene lookup returns CDR1 SGHKS and CDR2 YYEKEE (reference sequence). V lost 0 bases and J lost 6, with 13 bases in between. This clonotype has only a few counts.

The receptor comes from a man older than 75 in good health. The chain joins TRBV5-5 to TRBJ2-1, with D possibly TRBD2 on 5 matching bases. Material: blood. The CDR3 DNA reads as TGTGCCAGCAGCTTGGGGCGTGACCGGGGCAATGAGCAGTTCTTC. Its protein product is CASSLGRDRGNEQFF.